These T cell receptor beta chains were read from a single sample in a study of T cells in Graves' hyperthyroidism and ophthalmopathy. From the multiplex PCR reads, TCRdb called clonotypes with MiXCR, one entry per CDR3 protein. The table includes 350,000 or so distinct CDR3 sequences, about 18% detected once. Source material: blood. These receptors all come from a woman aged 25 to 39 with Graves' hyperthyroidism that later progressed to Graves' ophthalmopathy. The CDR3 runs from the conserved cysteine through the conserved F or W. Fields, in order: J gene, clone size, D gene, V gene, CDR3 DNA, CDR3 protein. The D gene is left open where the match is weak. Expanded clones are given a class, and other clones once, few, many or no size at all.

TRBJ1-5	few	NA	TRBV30	TGTGCCTGGAGTGTAGACAGTTATAGCAATCAGCCCCAGCATTTT	CAWSVDSYSNQPQHF
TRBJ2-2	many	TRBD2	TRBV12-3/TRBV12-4	TGTGCCAGCACCCCCGCGGGGGGGCCTTCCGGGGAGCTGTTTTTT	CASTPAGGPSGELFF
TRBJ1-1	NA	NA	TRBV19	TGTGCCAGTAGTATCCACCTTGGGCCCGTGAACACTGAAGCTTTCTTT	CASSIHLGPVNTEAFF
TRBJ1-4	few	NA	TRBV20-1	TGCAGTGCTAGTGCAACAGGAGAAAGTAGTGAAAAACTGTTTTTT	CSASATGESSEKLFF
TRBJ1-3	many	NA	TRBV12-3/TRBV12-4	TGTGCCAGCAGTTTATACGGAAACACCATATATTTT	CASSLYGNTIYF
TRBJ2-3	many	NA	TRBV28	TGTGCCAGCAGCACAGGTGGGGATACGCAGTATTTT	CASSTGGDTQYF
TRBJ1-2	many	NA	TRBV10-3	TGTGCCATCAGTGGGGGTAGTAACTATGGCTACACCTTC	CAISGGSNYGYTF
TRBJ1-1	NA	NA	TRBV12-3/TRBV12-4	TGTGCCAGCAGTTTGGCCCGGGGGAATCGGGACACTGAAGCTTTCTTT	CASSLARGNRDTEAFF
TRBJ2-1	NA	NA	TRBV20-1	TGCAGTGCGCGACCCTCGGCGAAAACCCATGAGCAGTTCTTC	CSARPSAKTHEQFF
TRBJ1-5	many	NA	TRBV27	TGTGCCAGTAGTGGCAGGAACAATCAGCCCCAGCATTTT	CASSGRNNQPQHF
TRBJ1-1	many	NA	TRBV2	TGTGCCAGCAGTGAGGGGCGGGGGAACACTGAAGCTTTCTTT	CASSEGRGNTEAFF
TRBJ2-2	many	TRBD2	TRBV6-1	TGTGCCAGCAGTGGACTAGCGGGGGGGCCCGGGGAGCTGTTTTTT	CASSGLAGGPGELFF
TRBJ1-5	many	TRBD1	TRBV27	TGTGCCAGCAGTGAGGGGGCGGAGCAGCCCCAGCATTTT	CASSEGAEQPQHF
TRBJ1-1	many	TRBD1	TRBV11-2	TGTGCCAGCAGCAATCCAGGGGGCGCTTGGAACACTGAAGCTTTCTTT	CASSNPGGAWNTEAFF
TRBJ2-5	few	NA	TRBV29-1	TGCAGCGTTAGGACACTACTCGTCCCACAAGAGACCCAGTACTTC	CSVRTLLVPQETQYF
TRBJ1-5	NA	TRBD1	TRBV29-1	TGCAGCGCCGGGACAGGAAATCAGCCCCAGCATTTT	CSAGTGNQPQHF
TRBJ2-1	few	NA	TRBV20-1	TGCAGTGCTGACAGATTTACCTACAATGAGCAGTTCTTC	CSADRFTYNEQFF
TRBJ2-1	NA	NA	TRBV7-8	TGTGCCAGCAGCTTGGGGAATTTAAATGAGCAGTTCTTC	CASSLGNLNEQFF
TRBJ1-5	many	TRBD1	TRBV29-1	TGCAGCGTTGAATTGGACAGGGGCCAGCCCCAGCATTTT	CSVELDRGQPQHF
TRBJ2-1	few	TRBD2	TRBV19	TGTGCCAGTAGATCTGGGACTAGCCTCAATGAGCAGTTCTTC	CASRSGTSLNEQFF
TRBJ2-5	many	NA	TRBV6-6	TGTGCCAGCAGTTACGGACAGTCGGGGGAGACCCAGTACTTC	CASSYGQSGETQYF
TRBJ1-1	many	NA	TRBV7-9	TGTGCCAGCAGCTTATTTCCTGGCGGGAACCCTGAAGCTTTCTTT	CASSLFPGGNPEAFF